The clone carrying this TCR beta chain showed up just a few times. These data come from a study of regulatory T cells in long-lasting Graves disease. Time point specified: newly diagnosed GD, antithyroid drugs for less than 3 months. After RNA was extracted from PBMCs, the TCR library was made from it. Germline CDR1 is SGHRS and CDR2 is YFSETQ. CDR3 length equals 16 residues. The V end was cut by 4 bases, the J end by 5 bases, with 21 bases between. For TCR beta, libraries came from iRepertoire HTBI primers and Arm-PCR of CDR3 regions. In TCRdb, the multiplex PCR reads were re-called with MiXCR into one record per CDR3 protein. This table holds 400,000 to 500,000 distinct CDR3 sequences, roughly 15% found once. The data were also submitted as part of a second study, on T cells in Graves' hyperthyroidism and ophthalmopathy.

The source material was peripheral blood mononuclear cells (PBMCs), sampled at new diagnosis, from a patient treated with antithyroid drugs. J is TRBJ2-5 and V is TRBV5-1, with D perhaps TRBD1 (6 bases). This sequence was found in a woman between 18 and 29 years old with Graves disease. CDR3 region: CASSRTRQAVGETQYF. The CDR3 DNA sequence: TGCGCCAGCAGCCGGACCCGACAGGCGGTAGGGGAGACCCAGTACTTC.